The following is a TCR beta chain sequence with its context. Its antigen is currently not known. Per-base quality was not reported, and no clone a single base away is much larger than it. All donors were healthy Caucasians. Three pairs of female monozygotic twins, all aged roughly 18 to 30 years, made up the twin cohort. Positive isolation kits from Invitrogen were used to isolate the CD4+ and CD8+ T cell populations. The data stem from a study of identical twins (dated by TCRdb to the mid-2010s). Regarding the complete study: TCR alpha and beta repertoires from monozygotic twins, unrelated adults of various ages and cord blood were deep-sequenced to test whether fetal clonotypes persist. To rule out contamination, the twin experiments were replicated at different times with different library preparation protocols.

The V end loses 6 bases and the J end loses 7 bases, and a stretch of 15 bases separates them. From the cysteine up to the phenylalanine, the CDR3 has a length of 14 residues. Here the CDR3 DNA is all that survives: 42 bases in frame from base 1. Study-wide findings and limitations: Abundant cord blood beta clonotypes had fewer insertions, young adult naive repertoires showed a similar but weaker trend, and memory repertoires showed no such trend. In monozygotic twins, out-of-frame TCR alpha sharing was systematically underestimated by recombination models, although the models agreed with sharing between unrelated individuals. Compared with coincidental sharing between unrelated individuals, an excess of low generation-probability sequences was observed among out-of-frame TCR alpha sequences shared between twins. The excess sharing between twins in beta out-of-frame sequences was weaker because fewer shared sequences reduced the signal-to-noise ratio. Because the same donors could not be followed over many years, the conclusions depended on cross-sectional statistical analysis. Invariant T cells such as MAIT and iNKT could partly confound zero-insertion analyses, although diverse VJ usage argued against such confounding for most clonotypes.

The library relied on 5' RACE. Sequencing took place on an Illumina HiSeq 2000. A universal primer binding site was added through template switching, and the final cDNA carried a unique molecular identifier so that TCR cDNA molecules could be counted accurately. First-strand cDNA for TCR alpha and beta chains was synthesized from specific primers in the conserved constant-segment region. Each cDNA library was double barcoded, with a SMART-Mk sample barcode plus Illumina barcodes, to control for contamination. TruSeq adapter sequences along with Illumina sample barcodes were introduced in two successive PCR steps. Sequencing of the TCR alpha and beta cDNA libraries was done on the Illumina HiSeq platform using custom primers. On the study's bioinformatics: MiGEC was used to process raw reads and extract unique molecular identifiers, and MiXCR was used to find CDR3 positions. For each individual, recombination models were inferred using an EM algorithm with the repgenHMM and IGoR tools. Shared clonotypes were analyzed with the tcR package in R, and sharing was normalized by the product of cloneset sizes. Out-of-frame nonproductive sequences were analyzed to study raw recombination free of thymic and clonal selection effects. TCRdb trimmed the raw reads at Q25, called clones with MiXCR and kept productive beta chains. Here each entry gathers all rows of one CDR3 protein and keeps the most common genes and DNA. The V and J calls were not made by the authors but by TCRdb's processing. This sample holds just over 500,000 distinct CDR3 sequences; less than 25% were observed only once. The ten biggest clones cover about 0.91% of the sample.

This sample was also put to use in a study of T cells expressing NK-cell markers. As that second study puts it: In sorted CD3+CD56+NKG2C+, CD3+CD56+NKG2C- and CD3+CD56-NKG2C+ T-cell subsets from eight or nine donors, TCR beta-chain repertoires were profiled. Seven of the eight sequenced donors were HCMV-seropositive and one was HCMV-seronegative. To restrict sorting to alphabetaTCR-expressing T cells, an anti-gammadeltaTCR antibody was added in several experiments. For about 6 donors, the dominant CD3+CD56+NKG2C+ clonotypes were among the top 10 CD8+ clonotypes and accounted for roughly 1.0-7.5% of CD8+ T cells. Those dominant clonotypes were again the most abundant among CD3+CD56-NKG2C+ cells in a few donors, at roughly 25-60.1%. It remained unclear whether the expanded NKG2C-expressing T cell clones were specific for HCMV antigens. All eight donors whose samples were sequenced were randomly selected healthy volunteers, three of them men and five women. To determine HCMV serostatus, a commercial ELISA kit was used to detect HCMV-specific IgG in serum. MIGEC was used to demultiplex reads and group the reads by UMI, and MiTCR was used to assemble and quantify clonotypes. Only TCR cDNA sequences supported by at least two reads were kept to exclude erroneous sequences. The tcR package was used for downstream repertoire analysis, and clonotypes were matched between fractions using CDR3 nucleotide sequence together with V segment. VDJmatch was used to annotate antigen specificity against VDJdb, with one amino acid substitution in CDR3 allowed.

This TCR was recovered from a woman aged 18-29 years in good health. Sequenced: CD4+ T cells sorted from blood. The rearrangement joined TRBV12-3 or TRBV12-4 to TRBJ1-4; the D segment could be TRBD1, given 6 matching bases. In nucleotides, the sequence is TGTGCCAGCAGGCCTCAGGGGAGGGGTGAAAAACTGTTTTTT. Its product reads: CASRPQGRGEKLFF.